This TCR beta chain came from a study of T-cell reconstitution after alpha-beta-depleted transplantation in children. In germline, CDR1 is SGHRS, CDR2 YFSETQ. The CDR3 loop spans 17 amino acids. The trim removed 0 bases at V and 6 bases at J, leaving 10 bases unmatched. This clonotype was observed a handful of times. Its target is unknown. Broader study findings: The study traced high day-60 TCRbeta diversity in some patients to surviving recipient T cells and thymic progenitors.

Molecular barcoding with unique molecular identifiers was used for the TCRbeta library. TCRdb itself ran the PCR reads through MiXCR, one entry per CDR3 protein. Here the sample spans 750,000 to 950,000 distinct CDR3 sequences, around 17% being singletons. Sample: PBMCs, mostly from graft donor cells, taken 360 days after TCRalphabeta/CD19-depleted stem cell transplant. V usage is TRBV5-1 and J usage is TRBJ2-7; 12 bases align to TRBD2. The receptor was isolated from a male patient younger than 18 who had a stem cell transplant for acute lymphoblastic leukemia, so the T cells may come from the graft donor. The CDR3 DNA reads TGCGCCAGCAGCTTGGTGGCGACTAGCGGGAGAAAGGTCGAGCAGTACTTC. This codes for CASSLVATSGRKVEQYF.